The sequence of this TCR beta chain was determined in a study of CD8+ T cells in alopecia areata. About the research overall: Tofacitinib administration to treated patients was oral, at 5 to 10 mg twice daily.

V lost 0 bases and J 1 base, leaving 7 bases between the germline ends. The CDR3 is 15 amino acids. Per germline, CDR1 LNHNV and CDR2 YYDKDF (reference sequence). As regards this clone: What it binds is not known.

RNA, once extracted, was reverse transcribed into cDNA for use as the sequencing template. The data were produced by immunoSEQ multiplex PCR, yet TCRdb's version contains in-frame clones alone and is incomplete. The table records more than 150,000 clones, 40% to 65% of them present only once. Study-wide results and limits: Scalp clonality and expanded CD8+ clones among the top 100 were significantly decreased by tofacitinib.

Specified treatment: oral pan-JAK inhibitor, 5-10 mg twice daily. Lesional scalp tissue (obtained by punch biopsy) and peripheral blood were collected from alopecia areata patients. The source was CD8+ T cells sorted from blood, collected between weeks 51 and 54, from a patient treated with tofacitinib. The sequence was obtained from a human donor with alopecia areata. The chain recombines TRBV15 with TRBJ2-1; tentative D call: TRBD2 (5 bases). The chain's CDR3 is CATSRDTRSYNEQFF. As DNA, the CDR3 is TGTGCCACCAGCAGAGACACTAGATCCTACAATGAGCAGTTCTTC.